This T cell receptor beta chain appears in the sequencing data of a study of beta chain features in type 1 diabetes. Findings and limits, study-wide: Significant though moderate, a shortening of TCRB CDR3s appeared in all four CD4+ subsets of Type 1 diabetes patients.

Since all of the isolated RNA was reverse transcribed, expressed TCRB transcripts were what got sequenced. The assay was immunoSEQ multiplex PCR, and TCRdb's table has in-frame clones only and misses some. The repertoire consists of more than 25,000 clones, with roughly three fifths occurring once and the leading ten covering 1.5%. V dropped 1 base and J dropped 7 bases, with 8 bases sitting between them. Per the germline V gene, CDR1 is SGHDN and CDR2 is FVKESK. The CDR3 consists of 13 residues. All of the sorted populations showed purity greater than 95%. With respect to this clone: Antigen: not known.

Sample: Tregs from blood. The clonotype was recovered from a woman aged 18-30 years with type 1 diabetes. The chain combines TRBV14 with TRBJ1-5; D is unresolved. DNA of the CDR3: TGTGCCAGCAGCCAAGCGCGAGGGCAGCCCCAGCATTTT. It codes for CASSQARGQPQHF.